The present TCR beta chain was sequenced within a study of spatial heterogeneity in lung cancer. Overall study context: The donor group consisted of over 55 patients who had untreated, early-stage non-small cell lung cancer. Follow-up PBMC specimens underwent sequencing when available; their median timing was roughly two years after resection. A consistent excess of beta-chain over alpha-chain sequences was detected.

TCRdb redid the calling of the 5' RACE reads with MiXCR, one entry per CDR3 protein. Seen here are roughly 15,000 distinct CDR3 sequences, roughly 6% observed once, and the top ten hold under 30%. Trimming at V came to 4 bases and at J to 2 bases, leaving 7 bases not matched to a gene. Germline CDR1 reads SGHNT; CDR2 reads YYREEE (reference sequence). This CDR3 region has 15 residues. Time point given: blood at routine non-recurrence follow-up after resection. Sequencing was performed on whole RNA extracted from tumor and nontumor lung tissue, or from frozen PBMC, and the material was left unsorted. The specimen was PBMCs, collected at follow-up. The TCR sequence derives from a male donor with early-stage non-small cell lung cancer. This chain links TRBV5-4 with TRBJ2-7, with 9 bases that match TRBD1. CDR3: CASSRTGARTYEQYF. The CDR3 region has the DNA TGTGCCAGCAGCCGGACAGGGGCGAGAACCTACGAGCAGTACTTC.